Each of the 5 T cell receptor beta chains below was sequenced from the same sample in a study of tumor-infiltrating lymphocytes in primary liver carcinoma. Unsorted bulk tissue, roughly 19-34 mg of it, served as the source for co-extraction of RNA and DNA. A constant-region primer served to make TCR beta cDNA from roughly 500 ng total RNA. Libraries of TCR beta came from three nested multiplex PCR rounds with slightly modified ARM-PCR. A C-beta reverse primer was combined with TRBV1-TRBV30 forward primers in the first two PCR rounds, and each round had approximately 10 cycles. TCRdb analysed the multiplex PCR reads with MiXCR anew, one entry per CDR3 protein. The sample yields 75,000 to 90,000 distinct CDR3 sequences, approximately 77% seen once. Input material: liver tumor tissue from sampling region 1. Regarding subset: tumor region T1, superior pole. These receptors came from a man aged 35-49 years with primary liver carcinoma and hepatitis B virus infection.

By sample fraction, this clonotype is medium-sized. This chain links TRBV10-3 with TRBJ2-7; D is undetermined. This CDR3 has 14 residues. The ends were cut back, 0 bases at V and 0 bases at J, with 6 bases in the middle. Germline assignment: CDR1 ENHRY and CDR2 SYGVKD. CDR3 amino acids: CAISESVASYEQYF. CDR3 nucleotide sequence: TGTGCCATCAGTGAGTCCGTAGCCTCCTACGAGCAGTACTTC.

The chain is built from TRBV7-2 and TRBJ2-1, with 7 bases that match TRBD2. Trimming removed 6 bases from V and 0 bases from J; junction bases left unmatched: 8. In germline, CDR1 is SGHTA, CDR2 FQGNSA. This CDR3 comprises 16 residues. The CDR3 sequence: CASSRGGRISYNEQFF. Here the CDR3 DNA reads TGTGCCAGCAGTCGGGGCGGGAGAATCTCCTACAATGAGCAGTTCTTC.

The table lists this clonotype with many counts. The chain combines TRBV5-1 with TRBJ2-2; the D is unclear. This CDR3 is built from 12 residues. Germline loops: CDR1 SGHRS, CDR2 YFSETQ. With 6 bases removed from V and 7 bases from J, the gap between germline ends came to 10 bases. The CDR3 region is CASTSEHGELFF. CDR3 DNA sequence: TGCGCCAGCACGTCTGAGCACGGGGAGCTGTTTTTT.

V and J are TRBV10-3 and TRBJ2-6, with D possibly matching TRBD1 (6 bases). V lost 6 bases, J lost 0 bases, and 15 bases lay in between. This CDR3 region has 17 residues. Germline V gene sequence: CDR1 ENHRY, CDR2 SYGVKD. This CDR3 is CAIRVGHVDSGANVLTF. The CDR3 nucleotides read TGTGCCATCAGGGTGGGACATGTGGACTCTGGGGCCAACGTCCTGACTTTC.

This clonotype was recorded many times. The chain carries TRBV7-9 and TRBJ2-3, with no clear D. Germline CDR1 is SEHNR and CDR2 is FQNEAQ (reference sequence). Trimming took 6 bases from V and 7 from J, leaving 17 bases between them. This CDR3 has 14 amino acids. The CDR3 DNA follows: TGTGCCAGCAGATCTACCTCCGGGTTATATACGCAGTATTTT. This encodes CASRSTSGLYTQYF.